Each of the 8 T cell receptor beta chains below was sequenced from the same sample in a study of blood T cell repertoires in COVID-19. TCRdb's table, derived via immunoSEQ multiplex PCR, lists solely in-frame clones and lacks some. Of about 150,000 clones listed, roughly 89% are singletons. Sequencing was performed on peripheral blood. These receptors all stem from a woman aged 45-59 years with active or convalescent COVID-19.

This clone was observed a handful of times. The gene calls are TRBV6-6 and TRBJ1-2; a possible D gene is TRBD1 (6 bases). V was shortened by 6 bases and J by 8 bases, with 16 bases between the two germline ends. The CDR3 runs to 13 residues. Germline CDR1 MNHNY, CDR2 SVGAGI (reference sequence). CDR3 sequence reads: CASRNQQGNGYTF. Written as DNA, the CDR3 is TGTGCCAGCAGGAACCAACAGGGAAACGGCTACACCTTC.

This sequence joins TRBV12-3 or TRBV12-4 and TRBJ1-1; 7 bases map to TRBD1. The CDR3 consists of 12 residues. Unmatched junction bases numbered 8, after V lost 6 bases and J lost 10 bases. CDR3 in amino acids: CASRLEGARAFF. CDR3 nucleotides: TGTGCCAGCAGACTCGAGGGGGCTAGAGCTTTCTTT.

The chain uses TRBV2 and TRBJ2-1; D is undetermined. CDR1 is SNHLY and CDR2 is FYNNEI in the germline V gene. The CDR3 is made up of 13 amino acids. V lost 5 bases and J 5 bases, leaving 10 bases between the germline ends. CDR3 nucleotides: TGTGCCAGCAGTTCGTATCTCGACAATGAGCAGTTCTTC. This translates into CASSSYLDNEQFF.

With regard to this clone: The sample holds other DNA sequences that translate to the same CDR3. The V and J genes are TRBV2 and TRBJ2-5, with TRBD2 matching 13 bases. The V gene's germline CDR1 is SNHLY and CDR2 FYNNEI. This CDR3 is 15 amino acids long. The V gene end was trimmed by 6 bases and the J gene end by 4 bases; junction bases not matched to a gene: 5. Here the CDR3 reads CASRTSGGAGETQYF. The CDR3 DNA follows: TGTGCCAGCAGAACTAGCGGGGGGGCCGGAGAGACCCAGTACTTC.

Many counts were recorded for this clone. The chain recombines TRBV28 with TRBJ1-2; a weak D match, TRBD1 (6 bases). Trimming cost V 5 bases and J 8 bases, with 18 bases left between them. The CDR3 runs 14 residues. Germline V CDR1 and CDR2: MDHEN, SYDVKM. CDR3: CASSPPSRGNGYTF. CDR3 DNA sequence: TGTGCCAGCAGTCCCCCCTCTAGGGGGAACGGCTACACCTTC.

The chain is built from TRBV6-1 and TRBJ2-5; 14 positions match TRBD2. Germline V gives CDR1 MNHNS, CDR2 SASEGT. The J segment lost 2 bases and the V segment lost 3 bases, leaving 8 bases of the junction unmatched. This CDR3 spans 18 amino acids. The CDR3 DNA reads TGTGCCAGCAGTGATACTGGACTAGCGGGGGGCCCTCAAGAGACCCAGTACTTC. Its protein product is CASSDTGLAGGPQETQYF.

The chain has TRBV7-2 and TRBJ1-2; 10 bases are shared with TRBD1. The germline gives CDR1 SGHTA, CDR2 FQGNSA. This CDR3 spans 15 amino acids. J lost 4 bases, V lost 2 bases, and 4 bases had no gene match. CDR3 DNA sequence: TGTGCCAGCAGCTTAAGGACAGGGGGAAGCTATGGCTACACCTTC. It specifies CASSLRTGGSYGYTF.

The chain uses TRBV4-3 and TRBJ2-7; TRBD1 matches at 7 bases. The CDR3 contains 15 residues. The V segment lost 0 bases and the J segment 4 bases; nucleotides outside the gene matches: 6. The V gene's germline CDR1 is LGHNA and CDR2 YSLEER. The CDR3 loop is CASSQDKGAAYEQYF. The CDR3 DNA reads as TGCGCCAGCAGCCAAGATAAGGGGGCGGCATACGAGCAGTACTTC.